These 14 T cell receptor beta chains were sequenced from one sample in a study of shared clonotypes between healthy human individuals. The protocol was immunoSEQ multiplex PCR, while the TCRdb copy is restricted to in-frame clones and leaves out a portion. This table holds around 600,000 clones, around 97% found once. The sequencing sample was made of naive CD4+ T cells sorted from blood. As for subset: CD45RA+ positively selected. The source of these receptors is a woman in her thirties in good health.

This chain uses TRBV28 with TRBJ2-7; D is uncertain. The CDR3 totals 13 residues. Trimming shortened V by 6 bases and J by 2 bases, and 11 bases separated the two germline ends. Germline-derived CDR1 and CDR2 are MDHEN and SYDVKM. CDR3 bases: TGTGCCAGCAGCGTGCCGGGCACCTACGAGCAGTACTTC. Its translation: CASSVPGTYEQYF. Complete variable domain (other parts from reference TRBV28 and TRBJ2-7): DVKVTQSSRYLVKRTGEKVFLECVQDMDHENMFWYRQDPGLGLRLIYFSYDVKMKEKGDIPEGYSVSREKKERFSLILESASTNQTSMYLCASSVPGTYEQYFGPGTRLTVT.

The V gene is TRBV18, the J gene TRBJ2-2, with D uncertain. Deletions cut 3 bases from V and 0 bases from J, with 11 bases between. The CDR3 is 16 amino acids. From germline, CDR1 is KGHSH and CDR2 LQKENI. The CDR3 region has the DNA TGTGCCAGCTCACCTAACAAGGAAGCGAACACCGGGGAGCTGTTTTTT. This codes for CASSPNKEANTGELFF.

This chain joins TRBV20-1 and TRBJ2-7; D uncertain. Trimming took off 4 bases at V and 6 bases at J, with 7 bases between the two ends. The germline CDR1 and CDR2 sequences are DFQATT and SNEGSKA (reference sequence). The CDR3 runs to 10 residues. The CDR3 reads CSATQGEQYF. Here the CDR3 DNA reads TGCAGTGCTACACAAGGCGAGCAGTACTTC.

The genes are TRBV10-1 and TRBJ2-2, with a possible D match to TRBD1 (6 bases). Germline assignment: CDR1 WNHNN and CDR2 SYGVQD (reference sequence). The CDR3 contains 15 residues. V was pared by 3 bases and J by 5 bases, with 13 bases between. As DNA, the CDR3 is TGCGCCAGCAGTGATGGACAGTCCTTTACCGGGGAGCTGTTTTTT. Amino acid sequence: CASSDGQSFTGELFF.

This chain connects TRBV7-8 to TRBJ2-2; 7 bases align to TRBD2. This CDR3 is built from 15 residues. Trimming removed 1 base from V and 5 bases from J; junction bases left unmatched: 4. The germline CDR1 and CDR2 sequences are SGHVS and FQNEAQ. This chain's CDR3 is CASSLGGRRTGELFF. CDR3 in DNA: TGTGCCAGCAGCTTAGGCGGGAGACGGACCGGGGAGCTGTTTTTT.

The genes are TRBV4-1 and TRBJ1-4; D remains unclear. The CDR3 has 16 amino acids. The germline V and J ends were trimmed by 2 bases and 4 bases, with 14 bases remaining between them. Germline V gene sequence: CDR1 MGHRA, CDR2 YSYEKL. The CDR3 region is CASSQSTAAFNEKLFF. CDR3 bases: TGCGCCAGCAGCCAAAGCACTGCGGCGTTTAATGAAAAACTGTTTTTT.

On this clone itself: It is unclear where the CDR3 begins or ends on the DNA, so no DNA is shown, and the CDR3 is as TCRdb lists it. The chain is built from TRBV28 and TRBJ1-1. Both ends counted, the CDR3 spans 17 residues. CDR1 is MDHEN, CDR2 SYDVKM, per germline. CDR3 residues: CASSSPGVGPGTTEAFF.

The chain carries TRBV28 and TRBJ2-1, with 11 bases fitting TRBD2. V was pared by 2 bases and J by 9 bases, with 9 bases of the junction left unmatched. Germline V CDR1 and CDR2: MDHEN, SYDVKM. There are 16 residues in the CDR3. CDR3 DNA: TGTGCCAGCAGTTTAGATAGCGGGAGGGTGAGGGGTGAGCAGTTCTTC. Amino acid sequence: CASSLDSGRVRGEQFF. The full variable domain, rest sourced from reference TRBV28 and TRBJ2-1, is DVKVTQSSRYLVKRTGEKVFLECVQDMDHENMFWYRQDPGLGLRLIYFSYDVKMKEKGDIPEGYSVSREKKERFSLILESASTNQTSMYLCASSLDSGRVRGEQFFGPGTRLTVL.

In this sample, this clone turned up once. The rearrangement uses TRBV27 and TRBJ1-1; 7 nucleotides align to TRBD1. Germline trimming cut 5 bases from V and 10 bases from J; bases unmatched to any gene: 10. Germline values: CDR1 MNHEY, CDR2 SMNVEV (reference sequence). The CDR3 totals 13 residues. Here the CDR3 DNA reads TGTGCCAGCAGTACACAAACAGGGGTACGAGCTTTCTTT. Its protein product is CASSTQTGVRAFF.

The J gene is TRBJ1-1, the V gene TRBV6-5, with D maybe TRBD1 (6 bases). V lost 7 bases to trimming and J lost 0 bases, with 15 bases between them. The length of the CDR3 is 15 residues. Germline CDR1 MNHEY, CDR2 SVGAGI. In DNA, the CDR3 is TGTGCCAGCATAGAAGGGGGGATCATGAACACTGAAGCTTTCTTT. Translating it yields CASIEGGIMNTEAFF.

The rearrangement joins TRBV18 to TRBJ1-2; 11 bases agree with TRBD1. Germline V CDR1 and CDR2: KGHSH, LQKENI. Trimming at V came to 5 bases and at J to 8 bases, leaving 7 bases not matched to a gene. This CDR3 contains 14 residues. CDR3 sequence: CASSTDRGRGGYTF. The CDR3 DNA reads as TGTGCCAGCTCAACGGACAGGGGGCGCGGAGGCTACACCTTC.

This chain uses TRBV9 with TRBJ1-1; D perhaps matches TRBD1 (5 bases). The CDR3 extends over 13 amino acids. Germline loops: CDR1 SGDLS, CDR2 YYNGEE. Deletions cut 4 bases from V and 4 bases from J, with 11 bases between. The CDR3, as DNA: TGTGCCAGCAGCCCTAGACAGACCACTGAAGCTTTCTTT. Protein: CASSPRQTTEAFF.

The chain has TRBV2 and TRBJ1-3, with a weak D call TRBD1 (6 bases). CDR1 SNHLY and CDR2 FYNNEI come from the germline V gene. V lost 5 bases, J lost 4 bases, and 9 bases lay in between. The CDR3 length is 13 residues. CDR3 in amino acids: CASSPDRGNTIYF. The CDR3 nucleotides are TGTGCCAGCAGTCCAGACAGGGGAAACACCATATATTTT.

V and J are TRBV11-2 and TRBJ2-7, with D unresolved. The CDR3 covers 14 residues. From germline, CDR1 is SGHAT and CDR2 FQNNGV. V was shortened by 5 bases and J by 3 bases, with 14 bases between the two germline ends. As DNA, the CDR3 is TGTGCCAGCAGCCTAAGGGCAATCATCTACGAGCAGTACTTC. It is translated as CASSLRAIIYEQYF.